The 20 T cell receptor beta chains below all came from one sample that was sequenced in a study of vaccination effects on CD4 cells after COVID-19. The antigens these receptors bind are not known. Ahead of sequencing, the ViraFEST assay grew antigen-specific CD4+ T cells using viral peptide pools. When less than 11 days of culture had elapsed, CD4+ T cells were isolated. All study participants received two doses of BNT162b2 or mRNA-1273 vaccine. Produced via immunoSEQ multiplex PCR; TCRdb's table is partial and in-frame only. The table shows about 66,000 clones, with about 80% occurring only once. Sequencing used CD4+ T cells from PBMCs cultured with HCoV-OC43 spike peptides, obtained after COVID-19 vaccination. Described subset: HCoV-OC43 spike overlapping peptide pool stimulation. Source of these receptors: a human donor who received a COVID-19 vaccine.

This clone was seen a single time. The genes are TRBV18 and TRBJ1-6; tentative D call: TRBD1 (6 bases). Trimming shortened V by 2 bases and J by 7 bases, and 12 bases separated the two germline ends. Germline V gene lookup returns CDR1 KGHSH and CDR2 LQKENI. This CDR3 comprises 15 residues. CDR3 nucleotides: TGTGCCAGCTCACCAGTACAGGGTCTGAATTCACCCCTCCACTTT. This gives the protein CASSPVQGLNSPLHF.

The chain employs TRBV27 and TRBJ1-6; no definite D call. CDR1 is MNHEY, CDR2 SMNVEV, per germline (reference sequence). The CDR3 totals 15 residues. Trimming cost V 5 bases and J 8 bases, with 16 bases left between them. CDR3 loop: CASSADRAGDSPLHF. DNA of the CDR3: TGTGCCAGCAGTGCAGACCGAGCCGGGGATTCACCCCTCCACTTT.

This chain connects TRBV18 to TRBJ1-1; 9 bases are a match to TRBD1. The V and J ends lost 6 bases and 3 bases, in that order; junction bases with no gene match: 5. Germline assignment: CDR1 KGHSH and CDR2 LQKENI. The CDR3 is 14 residues long. DNA for the CDR3: TGTGCCAGCTCGACGGGACAGGGACACACTGAAGCTTTCTTT. Translation: CASSTGQGHTEAFF.

V gene TRBV6-5 combines with J gene TRBJ1-4; a weak D match, TRBD1 (5 bases). V was cut by 8 bases and J by 4 bases, with 17 bases left in between. The germline CDR1 and CDR2 sequences are MNHEY and SVGAGI. The CDR3 sequence is 15 residues long. In DNA form, the CDR3 reads TGTGCCAGCGGACGCTCAAGACAGATTAATGAAAAACTGTTTTTT. Translation: CASGRSRQINEKLFF.

The rearrangement joins TRBV7-8 to TRBJ2-5, with 8 bases identical to TRBD1. Germline values: CDR1 SGHVS, CDR2 FQNEAQ. V lost 1 base and J lost 1; bases outside the gene matches: 5. The CDR3 extends over 16 amino acids. This chain's CDR3 is CASSLVGTGVQETQYF. Here the CDR3 DNA reads TGTGCCAGCAGCTTAGTTGGGACAGGAGTCCAAGAGACCCAGTACTTC.

This chain joins TRBV7-2 and TRBJ2-1; no clear D. V was pared by 5 bases and J by 0 bases, with 14 bases between. Looked up from germline, CDR1 is SGHTA and CDR2 is FQGNSA. The CDR3 length is 16 residues. The CDR3 loop is CASSRNPLSSYNEQFF. The DNA of the CDR3 is TGTGCCAGCAGCCGCAACCCACTGAGCTCCTACAATGAGCAGTTCTTC. The full variable domain, with the rest looked up from reference TRBV7-2 and TRBJ2-1, is GAGVSQSPSNKVTEKGKDVELRCDPISGHTALYWYRQSLGQGLEFLIYFQGNSAPDKSGLPSDRFSAERTGGSVSTLTIQRTQQEDSAVYLCASSRNPLSSYNEQFFGPGTRLTVL.

The chain has TRBV7-8 and TRBJ2-4; 7 nucleotides match TRBD2. Germline V gene sequence: CDR1 SGHVS, CDR2 FQNEAQ. CDR3 length: 16 amino acids. V was pared by 1 base and J by 0 bases, with 3 bases of the junction left unmatched. CDR3 region: CASSLGLAVAKNIQYF. For the CDR3, the DNA is TGTGCCAGCAGCTTAGGGCTAGCGGTAGCCAAAAACATTCAGTACTTC.

This clone was picked up a small number of times. The gene calls are TRBV19 and TRBJ2-5; weak D call: TRBD2 (6 bases). The germline CDR1 and CDR2 sequences are LNHDA and SQIVND (reference sequence). The length of the CDR3 is 18 residues. The germline V and J ends were trimmed by 6 bases and 5 bases, with 28 bases remaining between them. CDR3 amino acids: CASSPAGRGLSGGETQYF. CDR3 nucleotides: TGTGCCAGTAGCCCGGCCGGCAGAGGACTAAGCGGTGGTGAGACCCAGTACTTC.

The V gene is TRBV12-5, the J gene TRBJ2-1, with 8 bases that match TRBD1. The CDR3 totals 18 residues. Trimming took 5 bases from V and 1 from J; bases not matched to a gene: 13. Germline lookup yields CDR1 LGHNT and CDR2 FRNRAP. The DNA of the CDR3 is TGTGCTAGTGGTCCTAGAGAAGGGGGGACAGGATCCTACAATGAGCAGTTCTTC. It translates to CASGPREGGTGSYNEQFF.

This chain links TRBV28 with TRBJ2-7, with a weak D call TRBD2 (5 bases). This CDR3 has 14 amino acids. The ends were cut back, 3 bases at V and 3 bases at J, with 12 bases in the middle. Germline CDR1 and CDR2: MDHEN and SYDVKM. The CDR3 DNA is TGTGCCAGCAGTTTGGGAGCAGCCCTCTACGAGCAGTACGTC. Its translation is CASSLGAALYEQYV.

This clone was found once. This chain links TRBV15 with TRBJ1-6; 9 bases agree with TRBD1. The V gene end was trimmed by 1 base and the J gene end by 0 bases; junction bases not matched to a gene: 10. This CDR3 is built from 20 residues. The V gene's germline CDR1 is LNHNV and CDR2 YYDKDF (reference sequence). This chain's CDR3 is CATSRVKGTGSVSYNSPLHF. The CDR3 DNA reads as TGTGCCACCAGCAGAGTAAAGGGGACAGGGTCCGTCTCCTATAATTCACCCCTCCACTTT.

The chain has TRBV5-5 and TRBJ1-4, with TRBD1 matching 10 bases. The germline CDR1 and CDR2 sequences are SGHKS and YYEKEE (reference sequence). Unmatched junction bases numbered 9, after V lost 1 base and J lost 0 bases. The CDR3 is 19 residues long. The CDR3 DNA reads TGTGCCAGCAGCTTGCGGTGGACAGGGGGGGTCGCAACTAATGAAAAACTGTTTTTT. It is translated as CASSLRWTGGVATNEKLFF.

The V and J genes are TRBV19 and TRBJ2-2, with 11 bases identical to TRBD2. Germline CDR1 is LNHDA and CDR2 is SQIVND (reference sequence). J was trimmed by 5 bases and V by 4 bases; bases with no gene match: 9. This CDR3 spans 17 amino acids. CDR3 protein: CASSKGALAGGTGELFF. The CDR3 coding sequence is TGTGCCAGTAGTAAAGGCGCCCTAGCGGGGGGAACCGGGGAGCTGTTTTTT.

This chain connects TRBV5-6 to TRBJ1-2; D unresolved. This CDR3 has 13 amino acids. Trimming pared 3 bases from V and 0 bases from J, leaving 6 bases between. Germline-derived CDR1 and CDR2 are SGHDT and YYEEEE. DNA for the CDR3: TGTGCCAGCAGCTCTACCACTAACTATGGCTACACCTTC. Protein sequence: CASSSTTNYGYTF.

The rearrangement links TRBV7-8 to TRBJ1-5; D call uncertain. Germline CDR1 and CDR2: SGHVS and FQNEAQ. The V end was cut by 7 bases, the J end by 6 bases, with 7 bases between. The CDR3 is made up of 11 amino acids. CDR3 sequence: CASTHFQPQHF. The CDR3 region has the DNA TGTGCCAGCACCCATTTTCAGCCCCAGCATTTT.

The table lists this clone with a few counts. This rearrangement joins TRBV24-1 to TRBJ1-5; unclear D gene. V lost 5 bases, J lost 2 bases, and 6 bases lay in between. CDR3 size: 13 residues. Germline values: CDR1 KGHDR, CDR2 SFDVKD. The CDR3 here is CATSADGNQPQHF. The CDR3 nucleotides are TGTGCCACCAGTGCGGATGGCAATCAGCCCCAGCATTTT.

The chain recombines TRBV28 with TRBJ2-7, with D unclear. This CDR3 has 16 residues. Germline lookup yields CDR1 MDHEN and CDR2 SYDVKM. The ends were cut back, 1 base at V and 0 bases at J, with 13 bases in the middle. For the CDR3, the DNA is TGTGCCAGCAGTTTATCCCCCCCGACACGCTCCTACGAGCAGTACGTC. This codes for CASSLSPPTRSYEQYV.

This rearrangement joins TRBV19 to TRBJ1-2; TRBD1 matches 8 bases. CDR3 size: 13 residues. The V and J ends lost 5 bases and 7 bases, in that order; junction bases with no gene match: 6. Per germline, CDR1 LNHDA and CDR2 SQIVND (reference sequence). The CDR3 here is CASSRQGSAGYTF. CDR3 coding DNA: TGTGCCAGTAGTCGACAGGGGTCGGCTGGCTACACCTTC.

The chain couples TRBV14 to TRBJ2-4; possible D gene TRBD2, 7 bases. CDR3 length: 14 amino acids. Trimming took off 5 bases at V and 9 bases at J, with 17 bases between the two ends. CDR1 and CDR2 from the germline V gene are SGHDN and FVKESK. CDR3 protein: CASSSMRGGSIQYF. In DNA, the CDR3 is TGTGCCAGCAGCTCCATGAGGGGGGGTAGCATTCAGTACTTC.

This clone came up a few times. The chain joins TRBV5-1 to TRBJ2-1; 7 nucleotides line up with TRBD1. The CDR3 spans 14 residues. Losses at the gene ends were 5 bases for V and 8 bases for J; bases not matched to a gene: 10. Germline V gene lookup returns CDR1 SGHRS and CDR2 YFSETQ. The CDR3 DNA sequence: TGCGCCAGCAGTCGGGACAGCGGTCGGGATGAGCAGTTCTTC. Translating it yields CASSRDSGRDEQFF.